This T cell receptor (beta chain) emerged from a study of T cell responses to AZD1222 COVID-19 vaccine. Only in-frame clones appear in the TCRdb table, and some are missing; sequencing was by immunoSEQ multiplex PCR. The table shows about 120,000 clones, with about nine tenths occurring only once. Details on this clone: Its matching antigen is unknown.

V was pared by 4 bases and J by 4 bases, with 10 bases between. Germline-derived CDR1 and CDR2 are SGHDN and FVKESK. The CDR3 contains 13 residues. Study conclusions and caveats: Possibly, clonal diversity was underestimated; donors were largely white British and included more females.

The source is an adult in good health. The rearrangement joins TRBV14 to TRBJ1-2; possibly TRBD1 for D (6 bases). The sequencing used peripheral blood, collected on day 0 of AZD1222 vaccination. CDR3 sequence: CASSRGAGYGYTF. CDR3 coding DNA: TGTGCCAGCAGCCGGGGGGCCGGCTATGGCTACACCTTC.